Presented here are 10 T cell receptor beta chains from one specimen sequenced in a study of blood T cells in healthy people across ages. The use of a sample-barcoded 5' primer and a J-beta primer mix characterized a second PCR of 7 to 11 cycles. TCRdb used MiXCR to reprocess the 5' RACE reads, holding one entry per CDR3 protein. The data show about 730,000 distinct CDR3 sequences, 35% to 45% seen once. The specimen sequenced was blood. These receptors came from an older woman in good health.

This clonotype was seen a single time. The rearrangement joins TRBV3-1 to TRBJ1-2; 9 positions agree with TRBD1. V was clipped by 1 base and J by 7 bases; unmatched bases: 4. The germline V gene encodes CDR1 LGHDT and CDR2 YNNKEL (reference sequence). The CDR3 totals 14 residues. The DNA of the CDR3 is TGTGCCAGCAGCCAAGGACAGGGGGTGGTTGGCTACACCTTC. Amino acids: CASSQGQGVVGYTF.

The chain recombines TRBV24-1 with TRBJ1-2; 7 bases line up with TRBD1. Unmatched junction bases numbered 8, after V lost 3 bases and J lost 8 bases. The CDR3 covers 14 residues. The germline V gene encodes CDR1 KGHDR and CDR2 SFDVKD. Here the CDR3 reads CATSDEDRVWGYTF. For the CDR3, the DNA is TGTGCCACCAGTGATGAAGACAGGGTCTGGGGCTACACCTTC.

The CDR3 DNA sequence: TGTGCCAGCAGCTCGTTAGCGGGAGTACGCAACGAGCAGTACTTC. Residues: CASSSLAGVRNEQYF. The chain couples TRBV7-2 to TRBJ2-7; 9 bases align to TRBD2. The CDR3 loop spans 15 amino acids. The ends lost 4 bases at V and 5 bases at J; junction bases unmatched: 9. The V gene's germline CDR1 is SGHTA and CDR2 FQGNSA. Supplemented by reference TRBV7-2 and TRBJ2-7, the full variable domain reads GAGVSQSPSNKVTEKGKDVELRCDPISGHTALYWYRQSLGQGLEFLIYFQGNSAPDKSGLPSDRFSAERTGGSVSTLTIQRTQQEDSAVYLCASSSLAGVRNEQYFGPGTRLTVT.

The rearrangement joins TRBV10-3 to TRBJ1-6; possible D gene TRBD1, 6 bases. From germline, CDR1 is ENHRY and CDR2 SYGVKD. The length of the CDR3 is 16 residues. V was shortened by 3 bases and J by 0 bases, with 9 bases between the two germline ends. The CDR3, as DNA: TGTGCCATCAGTGATAAACAGGGCTCCTATAATTCACCCCTCCACTTT. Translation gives CAISDKQGSYNSPLHF.

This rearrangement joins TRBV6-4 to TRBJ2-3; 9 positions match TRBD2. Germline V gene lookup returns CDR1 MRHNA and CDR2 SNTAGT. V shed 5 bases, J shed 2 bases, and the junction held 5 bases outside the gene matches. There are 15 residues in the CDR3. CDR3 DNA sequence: TGTGCCAGCAGTAATAGCGGGGGCCACACAGATACGCAGTATTTT. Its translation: CASSNSGGHTDTQYF.

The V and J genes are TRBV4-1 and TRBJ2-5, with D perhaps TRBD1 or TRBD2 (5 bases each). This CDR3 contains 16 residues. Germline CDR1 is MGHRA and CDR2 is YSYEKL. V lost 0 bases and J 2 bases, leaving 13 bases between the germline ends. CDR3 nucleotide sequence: TGCGCCAGCAGCCAAGATAGGGGTTCGGGGCAAGAGACCCAGTACTTC. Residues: CASSQDRGSGQETQYF.

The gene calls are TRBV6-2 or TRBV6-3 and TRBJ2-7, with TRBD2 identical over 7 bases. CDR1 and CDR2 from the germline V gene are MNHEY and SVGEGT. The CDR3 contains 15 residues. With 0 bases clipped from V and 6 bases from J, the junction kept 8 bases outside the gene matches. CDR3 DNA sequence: TGTGCCAGCAGTTACTCGGGCCTAGCGGAAAGCGAGCAGTACTTC. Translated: CASSYSGLAESEQYF.

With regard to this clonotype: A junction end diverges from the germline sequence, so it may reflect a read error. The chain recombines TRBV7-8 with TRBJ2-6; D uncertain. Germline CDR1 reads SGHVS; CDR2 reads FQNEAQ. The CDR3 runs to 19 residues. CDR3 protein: CTSSLVRERPSSGANVLTF. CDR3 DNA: TGTACCAGCAGCTTAGTCCGAGAAAGACCTAGCTCTGGGGCCAACGTCCTGACTTTC.

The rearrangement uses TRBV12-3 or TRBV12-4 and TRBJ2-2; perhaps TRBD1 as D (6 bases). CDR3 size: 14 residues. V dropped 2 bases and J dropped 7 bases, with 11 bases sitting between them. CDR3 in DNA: TGTGCCAGCAGTTTATTGCAGGGGCACGGGGAGCTGTTTTTT. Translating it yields CASSLLQGHGELFF.

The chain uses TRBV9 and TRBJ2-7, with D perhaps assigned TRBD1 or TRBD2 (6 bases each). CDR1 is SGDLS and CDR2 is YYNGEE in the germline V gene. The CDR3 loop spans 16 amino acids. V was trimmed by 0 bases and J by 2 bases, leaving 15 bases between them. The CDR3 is CASSVAGTPGAYEQYF. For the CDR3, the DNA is TGTGCCAGCAGCGTAGCCGGGACTCCAGGGGCCTACGAGCAGTACTTC.